One and the same sample provided the 2 T cell receptor beta chains below, sequenced in a study of a mutant IDH1 vaccine in newly diagnosed glioma. Regarding time point: week 35, safety follow-up. The content of each vaccine dose was 300 ug of mutant IDH1 20-mer peptide, and topical imiquimod accompanied it. Method: immunoSEQ multiplex PCR; TCRdb's copy keeps in-frame clones and lacks some. The repertoire holds about 48,000 clones, 76% seen once, with more than 10% in the top ten. These TCRs' antigens remain unknown. The source was PBMCs, collected from a glioma patient whose treatment included an IDH1 peptide vaccine. The receptor source for this set is a man aged 35 to 55 with glioma.

In this sample, this clone turned up once. V is TRBV6-1 and J is TRBJ2-7; D remains ambiguous. The CDR3 sequence is 13 residues long. Germline V gene lookup returns CDR1 MNHNS and CDR2 SASEGT. V was trimmed by 9 bases and J by 4 bases, leaving 16 bases between them. The CDR3 nucleotides read TGTGCCAGTGACCCCCCCCACAGTTACGAGCAGTACTTC. The encoded protein is CASDPPHSYEQYF.

V is TRBV7-8 and J is TRBJ2-1; D gene ambiguous. The CDR3 has 16 residues. Trimming took off 4 bases at V and 3 bases at J, with 16 bases between the two ends. Germline V gives CDR1 SGHVS, CDR2 FQNEAQ. The CDR3 nucleotides are TGTGCCAGCAGCTCAGTATTCGCGAGAGACTACAATGAGCAGTTCTTC. This sequence encodes CASSSVFARDYNEQFF.